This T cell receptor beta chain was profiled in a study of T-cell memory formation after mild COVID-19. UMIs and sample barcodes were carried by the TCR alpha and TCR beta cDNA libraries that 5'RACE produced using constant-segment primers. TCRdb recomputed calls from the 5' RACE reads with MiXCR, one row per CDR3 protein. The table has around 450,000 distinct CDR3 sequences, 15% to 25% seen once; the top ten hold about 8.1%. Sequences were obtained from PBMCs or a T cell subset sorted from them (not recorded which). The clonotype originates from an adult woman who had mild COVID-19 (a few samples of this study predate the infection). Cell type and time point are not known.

The CDR3 loop is CASSLGTGLPWEQYF. The DNA for the CDR3 is TGCGCCAGCAGCTTGGGGACAGGACTACCTTGGGAGCAGTACTTC. This chain joins TRBV5-1 and TRBJ2-7; D may be TRBD1 (7 bases). CDR1 is SGHRS and CDR2 is YFSETQ in the germline V gene. V shed 0 bases and J shed 7 bases, with 17 bases lying between them. The CDR3 is 15 residues long.